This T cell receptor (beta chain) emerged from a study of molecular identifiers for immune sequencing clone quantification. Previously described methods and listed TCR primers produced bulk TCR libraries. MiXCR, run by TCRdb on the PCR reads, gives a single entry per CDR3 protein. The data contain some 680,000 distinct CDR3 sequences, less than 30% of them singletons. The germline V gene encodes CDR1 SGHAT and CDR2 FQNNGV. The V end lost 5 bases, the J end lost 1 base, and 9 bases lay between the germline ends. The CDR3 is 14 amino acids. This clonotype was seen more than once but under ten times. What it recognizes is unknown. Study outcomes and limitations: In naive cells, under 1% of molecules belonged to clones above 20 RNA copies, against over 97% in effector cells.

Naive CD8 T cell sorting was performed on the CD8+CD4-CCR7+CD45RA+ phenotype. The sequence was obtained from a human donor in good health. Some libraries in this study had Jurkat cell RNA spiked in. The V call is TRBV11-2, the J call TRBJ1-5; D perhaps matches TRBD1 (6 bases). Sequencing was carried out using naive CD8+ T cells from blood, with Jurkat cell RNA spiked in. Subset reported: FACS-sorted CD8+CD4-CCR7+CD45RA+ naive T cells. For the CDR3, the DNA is TGTGCCAGCAGCACAGGGATAAGCAATCAGCCCCAGCATTTT. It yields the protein CASSTGISNQPQHF.